One sample yielded the 24 T cell receptor beta chains listed below, sequenced in a study of shared clonotypes between healthy human individuals. Using immunoSEQ multiplex PCR, the repertoire was profiled, and TCRdb retains in-frame clones only, with some absent. The sample carries just over 2,000,000 clones, 85% to 95% recorded once. Sequences were obtained from naive CD4+ T cells sorted from blood. The subset: CD45RA+ positively selected. These receptors all stem from a man between 18 and 35 years old in good health.

The chain links TRBV7-8 to TRBJ2-1, with unresolved D. There are 14 residues in the CDR3. The V gene's germline CDR1 is SGHVS and CDR2 FQNEAQ. The V and J ends lost 2 bases and 2 bases respectively, with 7 bases between them. Written as DNA, the CDR3 is TGTGCCAGCAGCTTAAACAGCCCCTACAATGAGCAGTTCTTC. Its translation is CASSLNSPYNEQFF.

The V call is TRBV7-9, the J call TRBJ1-3, with a possible D match to TRBD1 (6 bases). This CDR3 is 16 amino acids long. In germline, CDR1 is SEHNR, CDR2 FQNEAQ (reference sequence). V lost 5 bases and J lost 0, with 14 bases in between. The CDR3 nucleotides are TGTGCCAGCAGCCGTCGGGGGCAAGGCTCTGGAAACACCATATATTTT. This codes for CASSRRGQGSGNTIYF.

V usage is TRBV6-5 and J usage is TRBJ1-1; D perhaps matches TRBD1 (5 bases). This CDR3 contains 16 residues. Looked up from germline, CDR1 is MNHEY and CDR2 is SVGAGI. Trimming took 2 bases from V and 1 from J, leaving 14 bases between them. For the CDR3, the DNA is TGTGCCAGCAGTTACAGATTCCAGGGCCAGAACACTGAAGCTTTCTTT. It translates to CASSYRFQGQNTEAFF.

The V call is TRBV29-1, the J call TRBJ2-5; D unclear. Trimming took off 7 bases at V and 1 base at J, with 10 bases between the two ends. Germline CDR1 and CDR2: SQVTM and ANQGSEA. The CDR3 loop spans 12 amino acids. CDR3 sequence (DNA): TGCAGCGGGGGTGGGTCCCAAGAGACCCAGTACTTC. As protein: CSGGGSQETQYF.

The rearrangement links TRBV29-1 to TRBJ1-1, with D possibly TRBD1 on 5 matching bases. This CDR3 is built from 13 residues. V dropped 6 bases and J dropped 0 bases, with 11 bases sitting between them. The germline CDR1 and CDR2 sequences are SQVTM and ANQGSEA. For the CDR3, the DNA is TGCAGCGTCCACGACAGCATGAACACTGAAGCTTTCTTT. Its translation: CSVHDSMNTEAFF.

J is TRBJ2-7 and V is TRBV7-2; TRBD2 matches 13 bases. Germline-derived CDR1 and CDR2 are SGHTA and FQGNSA. The CDR3 contains 18 residues. Trimming removed 5 bases from V and 3 bases from J; junction bases left unmatched: 13. The DNA of the CDR3 is TGTGCCAGCAGCGAGACAGTGGGACTAGCGGGACGATTCTACGAGCAGTACTTC. This gives the protein CASSETVGLAGRFYEQYF.

V is TRBV2 and J is TRBJ1-5, with D possibly matching TRBD1 (6 bases). V gave up 6 bases and J gave up 1 base, with 13 bases separating them. The germline V gene encodes CDR1 SNHLY and CDR2 FYNNEI. This CDR3 contains 15 residues. CDR3 amino acids: CASREQGQSNQPQHF. The CDR3 nucleotides read TGTGCCAGCAGGGAACAGGGTCAAAGCAATCAGCCCCAGCATTTT. The full variable domain, rest sourced from reference TRBV2 and TRBJ1-5, is EPEVTQTPSHQVTQMGQEVILRCVPISNHLYFYWYRQILGQKVEFLVSFYNNEISEKSEIFDDQFSVERPDGSNFTLKIRSTKLEDSAMYFCASREQGQSNQPQHFGDGTRLSIL.

The chain carries TRBV2 and TRBJ2-2, with D tentatively TRBD1 (6 bases). Trimming shortened V by 5 bases and J by 2 bases, and 9 bases separated the two germline ends. The CDR3 covers 14 residues. Germline assignment: CDR1 SNHLY and CDR2 FYNNEI. The CDR3 nucleotides are TGTGCCAGCAGTCAACAGGGTAACACCGGGGAGCTGTTTTTT. Protein product: CASSQQGNTGELFF.

This rearrangement joins TRBV20-1 to TRBJ1-2; a possible D gene is TRBD1 (6 bases). The CDR3 consists of 11 residues. Germline loops: CDR1 DFQATT, CDR2 SNEGSKA (reference sequence). CDR3 sequence: CSDRNLRGYTF. CDR3 nucleotide sequence: TGCAGCGACAGGAACTTAAGGGGCTACACCTTC.

A remark on this clone: The identical CDR3 is also encoded by other nucleotide sequences in the sample. This chain uses TRBV30 with TRBJ1-2; D gene ambiguous. This CDR3 spans 12 amino acids. With 1 base removed from V and 3 bases from J, the gap between germline ends came to 6 bases. Germline V CDR1 and CDR2: GTSNPN, SVGIG (reference sequence). The CDR3: CAWSGRDYGYTF. Here the CDR3 DNA reads TGTGCCTGGAGTGGACGGGACTATGGCTACACCTTC.

This chain joins TRBV29-1 and TRBJ1-1; 9 bases match TRBD1. The CDR3 sequence is 15 residues long. V trimming: 4 bases; J trimming: 1 base; junction bases outside the gene matches: 7. Looked up from germline, CDR1 is SQVTM and CDR2 is ANQGSEA. CDR3 loop: CSVVSLGQGNTEAFF. The CDR3 nucleotides are TGCAGCGTTGTCAGTTTGGGACAGGGGAACACTGAAGCTTTCTTT.

The chain joins TRBV5-1 to TRBJ2-7; 13 bases align to TRBD2. The trim removed 4 bases at V and 2 bases at J, leaving 6 bases unmatched. The germline V gene encodes CDR1 SGHRS and CDR2 YFSETQ. CDR3 length equals 16 residues. CDR3 region: CASSPGTSGKAYEQYF. For the CDR3, the DNA is TGCGCCAGCAGCCCGGGGACTAGCGGGAAAGCCTACGAGCAGTACTTC.

The chain uses TRBV25-1 and TRBJ2-6; no reliable D call. The CDR3 has 13 amino acids. Germline CDR1 and CDR2: MGHDK and SYGVNS. V lost 10 bases and J 2 bases, leaving 9 bases between the germline ends. The CDR3 bases are TGTGCCACCGGAGACGCTGGGGCCAACGTCCTGACTTTC. Its protein is CATGDAGANVLTF.

V gene TRBV12-2 combines with J gene TRBJ2-7; the DNA was not used to check the table's D call, TRBD1. TRBV12-2 is given as a pseudogene. The CDR3 extends over 15 amino acids. CDR3 sequence: CASRSRDRGPYEQYF. The CDR3 DNA sequence: TGTGCAAGTCGCTCCCGGGACAGGGGCCCCTACGAGCAGTACTTC.

This chain uses TRBV6-1 with TRBJ1-2, with TRBD1 as a possible D gene (5 bases). The CDR3 covers 18 residues. Germline CDR1 and CDR2: MNHNS and SASEGT. V lost 4 bases and J lost 4, with 25 bases in between. CDR3 DNA: TGTGCCAGCAGTGGGTCCATTGGTGGGGCAGGAGGAGGCTATGGCTACACCTTC. It translates to CASSGSIGGAGGGYGYTF.

The chain carries TRBV30 and TRBJ2-7; the D is unclear. In germline, CDR1 is GTSNPN, CDR2 SVGIG (reference sequence). The V gene lost 3 bases and the J gene lost 0 bases, with 9 bases spanning the gap. This CDR3 comprises 13 residues. CDR3 in DNA: TGTGCCTGGAGCACCAGGAGCTCCTACGAGCAGTACTTC. Translated: CAWSTRSSYEQYF.

The chain joins TRBV11-2 to TRBJ1-2; D possibly corresponds to TRBD1 (6 bases). This CDR3 comprises 15 residues. V lost 4 bases and J lost 0, with 12 bases in between. Germline-derived CDR1 and CDR2 are SGHAT and FQNNGV. CDR3 in DNA: TGTGCCAGCAGCTCAGACAGGATAGCTAACTATGGCTACACCTTC. It is translated as CASSSDRIANYGYTF. The complete variable domain, with remaining parts taken from reference TRBV11-2 and TRBJ1-2, reads EAGVAQSPRYKIIEKRQSVAFWCNPISGHATLYWYQQILGQGPKLLIQFQNNGVVDDSQLPKDRFSAERLKGVDSTLKIQPAKLEDSAVYLCASSSDRIANYGYTFGSGTRLTVV.

The chain uses TRBV6-1 and TRBJ2-1, with 8 bases matching TRBD1. Trimming cost V 0 bases and J 9 bases; bases outside gene matches: 4. Germline V gene data show CDR1 as MNHNS and CDR2 as SASEGT. CDR3 size: 14 residues. CDR3 in DNA: TGTGCCAGCAGTGAAGCGACAGGGGCCAGTGAGCAGTTCTTC. Protein sequence: CASSEATGASEQFF.

The chain links TRBV7-8 to TRBJ2-3; D possibly corresponds to TRBD1 (6 bases). This CDR3 contains 14 residues. Germline CDR1 reads SGHVS; CDR2 reads FQNEAQ. V was cut by 5 bases and J by 4 bases, with 13 bases left in between. The CDR3 region is CASSTGWVADTQYF. Written as DNA, the CDR3 is TGTGCCAGCAGCACAGGGTGGGTGGCAGATACGCAGTATTTT. The whole variable domain, filled in from reference TRBV7-8 and TRBJ2-3, reads GAGVSQSPRYKVAKRGQDVALRCDPISGHVSLFWYQQALGQGPEFLTYFQNEAQLDKSGLPSDRFFAERPEGSVSTLKIQRTQQEDSAVYLCASSTGWVADTQYFGPGTRLTVL.

The CDR3 coding sequence is TGTGCCAGCAGTCCGGACGTTTTGATCGCCTACGAGCAGTACTTC. Protein sequence: CASSPDVLIAYEQYF. The rearrangement uses TRBV5-4 and TRBJ2-7; the D is unclear. Trimming took off 5 bases at V and 2 bases at J, with 17 bases between the two ends. This CDR3 has 15 residues. The germline V gene encodes CDR1 SGHNT and CDR2 YYREEE (reference sequence).

This chain connects TRBV2 to TRBJ1-6; D not certain. V was clipped by 4 bases and J by 4 bases, with 8 bases between them. This CDR3 region has 14 residues. Germline V gene data show CDR1 as SNHLY and CDR2 as FYNNEI. The CDR3 here is CASSAREYNSPLHF. CDR3 sequence (DNA): TGTGCCAGCAGTGCGCGGGAGTATAATTCACCCCTCCACTTT.

This clone was detected only once. The chain carries TRBV7-9 and TRBJ2-5; 10 bases fit TRBD2. Unmatched junction bases numbered 3, after V lost 5 bases and J lost 3 bases. The CDR3 is 14 residues long. CDR1 and CDR2 (germline): SEHNR, FQNEAQ (reference sequence). As DNA, the CDR3 is TGTGCCAGCAGCCAAGGACTAGCGGAAGAGACCCAGTACTTC. Its protein is CASSQGLAEETQYF.

On this clone itself: The identical CDR3 is also encoded by other nucleotide sequences in the sample. The V and J genes are TRBV19 and TRBJ2-7, with D possibly being TRBD2 (6 bases). CDR1 and CDR2 (germline): LNHDA, SQIVND (reference sequence). Trimming took off 4 bases at V and 2 bases at J, with 9 bases between the two ends. The CDR3 has 13 residues. The CDR3 protein is CASSTGEPYEQYF. CDR3 coding DNA: TGTGCCAGTAGTACGGGGGAACCCTACGAGCAGTACTTC.

This sequence joins TRBV9 and TRBJ1-6, with D hard to call. Germline CDR1 reads SGDLS; CDR2 reads YYNGEE. Trimming took 4 bases from V and 4 from J, leaving 9 bases between them. The CDR3 is 14 residues long. CDR3 region: CASSTGVYNSPLHF. CDR3 DNA: TGTGCCAGCAGCACGGGCGTTTATAATTCACCCCTCCACTTT. Full variable domain (remainder filled in from reference TRBV9 and TRBJ1-6): DSGVTQTPKHLITATGQRVTLRCSPRSGDLSVYWYQQSLDQGLQFLIQYYNGEERAKGNILERFSAQQFPDLHSELNLSSLELGDSALYFCASSTGVYNSPLHFGNGTRLTVT.